What follows are 26 T cell receptor beta chains derived from one specimen sequenced in a study of blood T cell repertoires in COVID-19. Assay: immunoSEQ multiplex PCR; the TCRdb copy retains only in-frame clones and omits some. The sample shows 350,000 to 450,000 clones, around 92% of them seen only once. The sample taken for sequencing was peripheral blood. Every receptor here comes from a man aged 40-49 years with acute or convalescent COVID-19.

Here the CDR3 reads CASSPRGQIGDTQYF. The CDR3 bases are TGCGCCAGCAGTCCCCGCGGACAGATTGGGGATACGCAGTATTTT. The rearrangement uses TRBV5-1 and TRBJ2-3, with a tentative D call TRBD1 (6 bases). V dropped 5 bases and J dropped 6 bases, with 19 bases sitting between them. The germline gives CDR1 SGHRS, CDR2 YFSETQ. The length of the CDR3 is 15 residues.

The chain couples TRBV12-2 to TRBJ2-3; the table's D call of TRBD2 was not tested on the DNA. TRBV12-2 is reported as a pseudogene. The CDR3 contains 17 residues. CDR3 protein: CASRLEPGLAASDTQYF. The CDR3 coding sequence is TGTGCAAGTCGCTTAGAGCCGGGACTAGCGGCCTCAGATACGCAGTATTTT.

V is TRBV11-3 and J is TRBJ2-2, with unresolved D. CDR3 length: 12 amino acids. The germline V and J ends were trimmed by 5 bases and 7 bases, with 8 bases remaining between them. Germline CDR1 and CDR2: SGHNT and YENEEA. The CDR3 region is CASSSVYGELFF. The CDR3 DNA sequence: TGTGCCAGCAGCAGCGTCTACGGGGAGCTGTTTTTT.

The rearrangement links TRBV6-5 to TRBJ1-1, with D uncertain. Deletions cut 1 base from V and 1 base from J, with 10 bases between. Germline V gene lookup returns CDR1 MNHEY and CDR2 SVGAGI. This CDR3 contains 15 residues. The CDR3 loop is CASSYFSGKNTEAFF. CDR3 bases: TGTGCCAGCAGTTACTTTTCGGGGAAGAACACTGAAGCTTTCTTT.

This clone was detected once. The chain's CDR3 is CASSLDGAGGSYEQYF. The CDR3 region has the DNA TGTGCCAGCAGCTTGGATGGAGCGGGGGGCTCCTACGAGCAGTACTTC. This chain links TRBV5-4 with TRBJ2-7; TRBD2 agrees at 9 bases. Germline trimming cut 0 bases from V and 0 bases from J; bases unmatched to any gene: 4. Germline V gene lookup returns CDR1 SGHNT and CDR2 YYREEE (reference sequence). The CDR3 covers 16 residues.

CDR3 loop: CASRGGNTEAFF. CDR3 nucleotides: TGTGCCAGCAGAGGGGGGAACACTGAAGCTTTCTTT. The chain has TRBV27 and TRBJ1-1; maybe TRBD1 (6 bases). CDR1 and CDR2 (germline): MNHEY, SMNVEV (reference sequence). The V end was cut by 6 bases, the J end by 1 base, with 6 bases between. CDR3 size: 12 residues.

This chain uses TRBV4-1 with TRBJ1-1, with 8 positions matching TRBD1. The CDR3 loop spans 15 amino acids. V gave up 2 bases and J gave up 3 bases; unmatched junction bases: 5. CDR1 MGHRA and CDR2 YSYEKL come from the germline V gene. The DNA for the CDR3 is TGCGCCAGCAGCCAAAACGGACAGGGATACACTGAAGCTTTCTTT. It translates to CASSQNGQGYTEAFF.

The chain uses TRBV4-3 and TRBJ1-2; D gene uncertain. The CDR3 extends over 13 amino acids. V was clipped by 1 base and J by 7 bases, with 10 bases between them. Germline loops: CDR1 LGHNA, CDR2 YSLEER. Here the CDR3 DNA reads TGCGCCAGCAGCCAAGGCGTACAGCTTGGCTACACCTTC. It yields the protein CASSQGVQLGYTF.

This clone showed up just a few times. The rearrangement links TRBV5-1 to TRBJ2-5; D gene ambiguous. Germline values: CDR1 SGHRS, CDR2 YFSETQ. The CDR3 consists of 11 residues. V lost 6 bases and J lost 5, with 8 bases in between. The CDR3 nucleotides read TGCGCCAGCAAGTCTAGGGAGACCCAGTACTTC. Its translation: CASKSRETQYF.

The genes are TRBV7-9 and TRBJ1-3, with TRBD1 as a possible D gene (5 bases). Germline V CDR1 and CDR2: SEHNR, FQNEAQ (reference sequence). The CDR3 spans 16 residues. Trimming stripped 4 bases from V and 0 bases from J, with 13 bases between. The CDR3 sequence is CASSSKPGLSGNTIYF. The CDR3 nucleotides are TGTGCCAGCAGCTCAAAACCAGGGCTCTCTGGAAACACCATATATTTT.

This rearrangement joins TRBV7-2 to TRBJ1-1, with a weak D call TRBD1 (5 bases). Germline values: CDR1 SGHTA, CDR2 FQGNSA. The CDR3 is 15 amino acids. Trimming removed 0 bases from V and 5 bases from J, with 13 bases in between. This CDR3 reads CASSLASRGVTEAFF. CDR3 DNA: TGTGCCAGCAGCTTAGCAAGTCGGGGGGTTACTGAAGCTTTCTTT.

The chain has TRBV5-1 and TRBJ1-5; D is perhaps TRBD1 (6 bases). Looked up from germline, CDR1 is SGHRS and CDR2 is YFSETQ. This CDR3 is built from 15 residues. The V end lost 0 bases, the J end lost 1 base, and 8 bases lay between the germline ends. DNA for the CDR3: TGCGCCAGCAGCTTGGAAGGACAGAGCAATCAGCCCCAGCATTTT. This sequence encodes CASSLEGQSNQPQHF.

CDR3 amino acids: CASSSKEVPTGELFF. CDR3 in DNA: TGTGCCAGCAGTTCCAAGGAGGTCCCCACCGGGGAGCTGTTTTTT. This chain joins TRBV6-5 and TRBJ2-2, with a possible D match to TRBD2 (5 bases). The CDR3 consists of 15 residues. Germline assignment: CDR1 MNHEY and CDR2 SVGAGI. V was trimmed by 4 bases and J by 4 bases, leaving 13 bases between them.

This clone was counted between two and nine times. The chain combines TRBV7-3 with TRBJ1-6; possibly TRBD1 for D (5 bases). The CDR3 totals 16 residues. Germline V lookup: CDR1 SGHTA, CDR2 FQGTGA. V shed 1 base and J shed 8 bases, with 15 bases lying between them. The CDR3, as DNA: TGTGCCAGCAGCTTAAATCGCAGGGATGAGTATTCACCCCTCCACTTT. This codes for CASSLNRRDEYSPLHF.

The chain links TRBV20-1 to TRBJ2-1; D is possibly TRBD2 (6 bases). CDR1 is DFQATT, CDR2 SNEGSKA, per germline (reference sequence). Trimming left V 4 bases short and J 9 bases short, with 10 bases between. The CDR3 totals 11 residues. The CDR3 reads CSAIRTTEQFF. The CDR3 DNA reads as TGCAGTGCTATACGGACTACTGAGCAGTTCTTC.

This clone turned up a few times. Other DNA sequences in the sample encode the same CDR3. The V and J genes are TRBV27 and TRBJ1-2; perhaps TRBD1 as D (6 bases). V dropped 0 bases and J dropped 6 bases, with 8 bases sitting between them. Germline V gene data show CDR1 as MNHEY and CDR2 as SMNVEV (reference sequence). This CDR3 is built from 13 residues. Here the CDR3 reads CASSLSRGNGYTF. DNA for the CDR3: TGTGCCAGCAGTTTATCGAGGGGGAATGGCTACACCTTC.

The J gene is TRBJ2-3, the V gene TRBV5-1; D gene unclear. This CDR3 comprises 13 residues. Germline values: CDR1 SGHRS, CDR2 YFSETQ. Deletions cut 4 bases from V and 4 bases from J, with 10 bases between. This CDR3 is CASSLRVSDTQYF. DNA of the CDR3: TGCGCCAGCAGCCTTCGGGTCTCAGATACGCAGTATTTT.

As DNA, the CDR3 is TGTGCCAGCAGTCTCGAGGATACGCAGTATTTT. This encodes CASSLEDTQYF. This chain links TRBV2 with TRBJ2-3; D not certain. Germline V gene data show CDR1 as SNHLY and CDR2 as FYNNEI. This CDR3 is built from 11 residues. V was shortened by 5 bases and J by 6 bases, with 6 bases between the two germline ends.

The chain employs TRBV2 and TRBJ2-1; perhaps TRBD1 as D (6 bases). This CDR3 contains 15 residues. Looked up from germline, CDR1 is SNHLY and CDR2 is FYNNEI. Trimming pared 7 bases from V and 3 bases from J, leaving 16 bases between. DNA for the CDR3: TGTGCCAGCACCCTGGACAGTGGAGGCTACAATGAGCAGTTCTTC. This gives the protein CASTLDSGGYNEQFF. Full variable domain (rest looked up from reference TRBV2 and TRBJ2-1): EPEVTQTPSHQVTQMGQEVILRCVPISNHLYFYWYRQILGQKVEFLVSFYNNEISEKSEIFDDQFSVERPDGSNFTLKIRSTKLEDSAMYFCASTLDSGGYNEQFFGPGTRLTVL.

The chain employs TRBV6-5 and TRBJ1-3; possible D gene TRBD1, 6 bases. V was clipped by 5 bases and J by 1 base, with 12 bases between them. The CDR3 is 15 residues long. Germline V gene sequence: CDR1 MNHEY, CDR2 SVGAGI. CDR3 loop: CASSRARGSGNTIYF. In DNA, the CDR3 is TGTGCCAGCAGTCGCGCCAGGGGTTCTGGAAACACCATATATTTT.

The chain couples TRBV10-3 to TRBJ2-1, with D perhaps TRBD2 (6 bases). The V gene lost 6 bases and the J gene lost 9 bases, with 24 bases spanning the gap. The CDR3 runs 16 residues. Germline values: CDR1 ENHRY, CDR2 SYGVKD. The CDR3 sequence is CAIRGGGIGSHSEQFF. CDR3 bases: TGTGCCATCAGGGGAGGCGGAATAGGGTCTCACAGTGAGCAGTTCTTC.

The CDR3 DNA is TGTGCCAGCAGCTTAGTACAGAGCGGGGGGCACTACGAGCAGTACTTC. It is translated as CASSLVQSGGHYEQYF. The V gene is TRBV7-6, the J gene TRBJ2-7, with 9 nucleotides matching TRBD2. The J segment lost 3 bases and the V segment lost 1 base, leaving 7 bases of the junction unmatched. CDR1 SGHVS and CDR2 FNYEAQ come from the germline V gene. This CDR3 spans 16 amino acids.

The chain employs TRBV6-5 and TRBJ2-4, with 7 nucleotides matching TRBD1. The J segment lost 8 bases and the V segment lost 6 bases, leaving 10 bases of the junction unmatched. The V gene's germline CDR1 is MNHEY and CDR2 SVGAGI. The CDR3 sequence is 14 residues long. The CDR3 DNA follows: TGTGCCAGCAGCCCAACAGGGGCGGGTGACATTCAGTACTTC. Its protein is CASSPTGAGDIQYF.

The rearrangement uses TRBV7-8 and TRBJ2-6; D uncertain. V gave up 1 base and J gave up 0 bases, with 16 bases separating them. Germline loops: CDR1 SGHVS, CDR2 FQNEAQ. The CDR3 runs to 19 residues. As DNA, the CDR3 is TGTGCCAGCAGCTTAGTTTGGCCACGGTCGGGCTCTGGGGCCAACGTCCTGACTTTC. Translation: CASSLVWPRSGSGANVLTF. Full variable domain (remainder filled in from reference TRBV7-8 and TRBJ2-6): GAGVSQSPRYKVAKRGQDVALRCDPISGHVSLFWYQQALGQGPEFLTYFQNEAQLDKSGLPSDRFFAERPEGSVSTLKIQRTQQEDSAVYLCASSLVWPRSGSGANVLTFGAGSRLTVL.

The V call is TRBV2, the J call TRBJ2-7; 8 bases match TRBD1. Germline lookup yields CDR1 SNHLY and CDR2 FYNNEI. The length of the CDR3 is 14 residues. With 3 bases clipped from V and 4 bases from J, the junction kept 5 bases outside the gene matches. The DNA of the CDR3 is TGTGCCAGCAGTGAGCGCACAGGGGGGTACGAGCAGTACTTC. It is translated as CASSERTGGYEQYF.

This chain connects TRBV2 to TRBJ2-1; 11 nucleotides match TRBD2. V lost 6 bases, J lost 4 bases, and 5 bases stayed unmatched. This CDR3 has 15 amino acids. The V gene's germline CDR1 is SNHLY and CDR2 FYNNEI. CDR3 nucleotide sequence: TGTGCCAGCAGATACGGGACTAGCGGTTACAATGAGCAGTTCTTC. Translation: CASRYGTSGYNEQFF.